The 5 T cell receptor beta chains listed next were all sequenced from one sample in a study of T cells in Graves' hyperthyroidism and ophthalmopathy. Amplified regions were TCR beta CDR3 sequences from RNA transcripts. The HTBI primer set drove a first-round RT-PCR of the TCR CDR3. TCRdb used MiXCR to reprocess the multiplex PCR reads, holding one entry per CDR3 protein. In the table there are about 180,000 distinct CDR3 sequences, over 15% of which are singletons. The specimen was blood. These receptors came from a woman in her fifties or sixties with Graves' hyperthyroidism.

This clonotype has a count of ten or more. V gene TRBV19 combines with J gene TRBJ1-2; weak D call: TRBD1 (5 bases). CDR1 LNHDA and CDR2 SQIVND come from the germline V gene (reference sequence). V lost 3 bases and J lost 1, with 9 bases in between. This CDR3 region has 14 residues. DNA for the CDR3: TGTGCCAGTAGTATCCGGGGCGATAACTATGGCTACACCTTC. Translating gives CASSIRGDNYGYTF.

This clonotype came up many times. J is TRBJ1-2 and V is TRBV3-1, with D unclear. Germline CDR1 is LGHDT and CDR2 is YNNKEL (reference sequence). The CDR3 spans 13 residues. V dropped 1 base and J dropped 8 bases, with 11 bases sitting between them. The CDR3 DNA sequence: TGTGCCAGCAGCCAAGTGACCGGGGAAGGCTACACCTTC. This translates into CASSQVTGEGYTF.

This sequence joins TRBV2 and TRBJ1-6; D unclear. The CDR3 loop spans 15 amino acids. The germline gives CDR1 SNHLY, CDR2 FYNNEI. V lost 2 bases to trimming and J lost 7 bases, with 12 bases between them. The CDR3: CASSEWVEWNSPLHF. CDR3 in DNA: TGTGCCAGCAGTGAATGGGTCGAGTGGAATTCACCCCTCCACTTT.

In its sample, this clonotype was seen many times. The chain couples TRBV20-1 to TRBJ2-5; 16 nucleotides match TRBD2. This CDR3 has 17 amino acids. V dropped 3 bases and J dropped 1; count of bases not matched to a gene: 5. Germline V gene data show CDR1 as DFQATT and CDR2 as SNEGSKA (reference sequence). The CDR3 sequence: CSARPGTSGGVQETQYF. Written as DNA, the CDR3 is TGCAGTGCTAGGCCCGGGACTAGCGGGGGGGTCCAAGAGACCCAGTACTTC.

This clonotype was observed a few times. The CDR3: CASSSLGGLTEAFF. CDR3 nucleotide sequence: TGTGCCAGCAGCTCCTTGGGGGGGCTCACTGAAGCTTTCTTT. The chain combines TRBV7-3 with TRBJ1-1, with D possibly TRBD1 on 6 matching bases. V gave up 4 bases and J gave up 4 bases, with 13 bases separating them. In germline, CDR1 is SGHTA, CDR2 FQGTGA. The CDR3 runs 14 residues.